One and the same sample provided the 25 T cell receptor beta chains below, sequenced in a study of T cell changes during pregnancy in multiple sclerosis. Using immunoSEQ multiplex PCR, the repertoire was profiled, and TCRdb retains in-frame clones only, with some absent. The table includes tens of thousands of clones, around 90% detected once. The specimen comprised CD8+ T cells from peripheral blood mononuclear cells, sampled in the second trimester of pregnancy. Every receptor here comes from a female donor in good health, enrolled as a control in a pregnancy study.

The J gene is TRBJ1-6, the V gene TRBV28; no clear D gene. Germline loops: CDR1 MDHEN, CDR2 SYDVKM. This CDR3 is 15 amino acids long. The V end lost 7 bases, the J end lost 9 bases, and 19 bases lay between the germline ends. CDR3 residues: CASTLPHTRGSPLHF. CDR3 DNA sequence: TGTGCCAGCACCCTACCCCACACACGGGGTTCACCCCTCCACTTT.

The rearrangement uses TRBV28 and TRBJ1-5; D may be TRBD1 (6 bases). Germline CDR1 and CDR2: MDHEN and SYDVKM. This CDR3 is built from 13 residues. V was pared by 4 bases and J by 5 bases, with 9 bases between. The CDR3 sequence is CASSYRGYQPQHF. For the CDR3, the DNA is TGTGCCAGCAGTTATAGGGGGTATCAGCCCCAGCATTTT.

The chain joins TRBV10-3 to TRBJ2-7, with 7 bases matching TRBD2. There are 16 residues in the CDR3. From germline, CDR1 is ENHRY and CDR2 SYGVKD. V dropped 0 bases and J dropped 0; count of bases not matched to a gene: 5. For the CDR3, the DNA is TGTGCCATCAGTGAGTCGGGGGGGGACTCCTCCTACGAGCAGTACTTC. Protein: CAISESGGDSSYEQYF.

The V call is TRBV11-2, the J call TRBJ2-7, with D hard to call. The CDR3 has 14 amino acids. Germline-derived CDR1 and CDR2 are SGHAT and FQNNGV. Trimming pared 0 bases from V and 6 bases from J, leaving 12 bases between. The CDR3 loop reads CASSLDIVGVEQYF. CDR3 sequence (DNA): TGTGCCAGCAGCTTAGATATAGTCGGTGTCGAGCAGTACTTC.

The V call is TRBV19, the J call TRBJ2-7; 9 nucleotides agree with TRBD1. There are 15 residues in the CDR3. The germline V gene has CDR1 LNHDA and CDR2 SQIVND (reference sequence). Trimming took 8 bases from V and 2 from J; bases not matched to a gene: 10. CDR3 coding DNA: TGTGCCAGTGGCAAATGGACAGGGGTTGCCTACGAGCAGTACTTC. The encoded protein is CASGKWTGVAYEQYF.

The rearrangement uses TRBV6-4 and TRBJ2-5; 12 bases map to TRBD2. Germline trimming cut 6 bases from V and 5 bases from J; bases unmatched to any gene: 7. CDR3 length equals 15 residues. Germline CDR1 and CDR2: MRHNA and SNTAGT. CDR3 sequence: CASSPSGRAVETQYF. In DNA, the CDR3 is TGTGCCAGCAGCCCTAGCGGGAGGGCCGTGGAGACCCAGTACTTC.

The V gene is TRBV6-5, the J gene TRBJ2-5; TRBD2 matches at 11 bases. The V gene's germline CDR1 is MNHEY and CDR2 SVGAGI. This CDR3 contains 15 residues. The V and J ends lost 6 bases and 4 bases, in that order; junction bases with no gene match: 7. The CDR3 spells CASRSLAGVRETQYF. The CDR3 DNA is TGTGCCAGCAGATCACTAGCGGGAGTGAGAGAGACCCAGTACTTC.

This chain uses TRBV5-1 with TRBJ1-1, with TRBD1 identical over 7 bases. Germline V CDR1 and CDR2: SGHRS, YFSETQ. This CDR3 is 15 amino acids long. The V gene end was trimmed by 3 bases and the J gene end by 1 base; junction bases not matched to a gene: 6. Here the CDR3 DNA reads TGCGCCAGCAGCTCCTCCGGGACAGAGAACACTGAAGCTTTCTTT. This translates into CASSSSGTENTEAFF.

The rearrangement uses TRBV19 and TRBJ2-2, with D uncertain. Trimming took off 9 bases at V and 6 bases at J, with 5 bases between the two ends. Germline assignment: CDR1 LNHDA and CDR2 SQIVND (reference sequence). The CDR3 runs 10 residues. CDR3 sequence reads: CASFAGELFF. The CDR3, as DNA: TGTGCCAGCTTCGCCGGGGAGCTGTTTTTT.

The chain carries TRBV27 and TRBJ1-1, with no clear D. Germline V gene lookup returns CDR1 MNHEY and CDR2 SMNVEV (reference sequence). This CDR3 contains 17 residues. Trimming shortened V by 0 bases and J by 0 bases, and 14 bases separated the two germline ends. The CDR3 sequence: CASSLSFRGAMNTEAFF. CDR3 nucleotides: TGTGCCAGCAGTTTATCGTTTCGGGGAGCGATGAACACTGAAGCTTTCTTT.

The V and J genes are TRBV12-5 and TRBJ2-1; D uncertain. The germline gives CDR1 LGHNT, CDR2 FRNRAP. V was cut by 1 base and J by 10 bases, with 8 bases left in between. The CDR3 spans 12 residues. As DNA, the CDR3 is TGTGCTAGTGGTTTGGGGCAGAACGAGCAGTTCTTC. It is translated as CASGLGQNEQFF.

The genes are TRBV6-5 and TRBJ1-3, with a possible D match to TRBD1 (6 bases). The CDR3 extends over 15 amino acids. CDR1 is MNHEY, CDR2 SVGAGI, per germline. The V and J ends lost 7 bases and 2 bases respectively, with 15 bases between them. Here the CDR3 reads CASTDVGGPGNTIYF. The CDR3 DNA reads TGTGCCAGCACCGACGTCGGGGGGCCTGGAAACACCATATATTTT.

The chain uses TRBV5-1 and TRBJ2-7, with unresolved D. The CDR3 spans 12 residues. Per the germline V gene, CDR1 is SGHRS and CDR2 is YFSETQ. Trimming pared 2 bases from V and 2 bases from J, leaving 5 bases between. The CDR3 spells CASSFSPYEQYF. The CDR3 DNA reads TGCGCCAGCAGCTTTAGCCCCTACGAGCAGTACTTC.

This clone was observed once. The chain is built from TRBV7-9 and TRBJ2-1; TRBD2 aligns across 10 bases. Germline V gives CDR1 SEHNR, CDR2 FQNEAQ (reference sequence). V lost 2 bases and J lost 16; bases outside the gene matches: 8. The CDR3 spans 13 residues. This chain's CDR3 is CASSLRLAGESFF. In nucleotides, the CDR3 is TGTGCCAGCAGCTTAAGGCTAGCGGGAGAATCTTTCTTC.

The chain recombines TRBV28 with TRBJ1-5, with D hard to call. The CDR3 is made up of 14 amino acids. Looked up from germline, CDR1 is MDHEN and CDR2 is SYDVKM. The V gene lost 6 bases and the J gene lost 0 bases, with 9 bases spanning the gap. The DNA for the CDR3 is TGTGCCAGCAGCCGCGGTTATAGCAATCAGCCCCAGCATTTT. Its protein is CASSRGYSNQPQHF.

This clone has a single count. Here the CDR3 DNA reads TGTGCCAGCAGCCCCTTCGGGGAGGGGTACAATGAGCAGTTCTTC. Encoded protein: CASSPFGEGYNEQFF. The V call is TRBV7-6, the J call TRBJ2-1; TRBD2 aligns across 7 bases. This CDR3 spans 15 amino acids. Germline V CDR1 and CDR2: SGHVS, FNYEAQ. The trim removed 5 bases at V and 4 bases at J, leaving 8 bases unmatched.

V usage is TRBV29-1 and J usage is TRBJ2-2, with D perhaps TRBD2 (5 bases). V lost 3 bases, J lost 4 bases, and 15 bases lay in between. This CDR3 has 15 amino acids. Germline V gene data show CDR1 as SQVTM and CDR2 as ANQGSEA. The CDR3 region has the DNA TGCAGCGTTGAGTCGGGCCCCCGGGGCACCGGGGAGCTGTTTTTT. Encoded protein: CSVESGPRGTGELFF.

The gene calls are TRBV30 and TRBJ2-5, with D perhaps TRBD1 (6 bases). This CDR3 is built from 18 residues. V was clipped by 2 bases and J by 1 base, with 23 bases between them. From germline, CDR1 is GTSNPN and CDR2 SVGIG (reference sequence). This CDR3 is CAWSTPLGVGAVQETQYF. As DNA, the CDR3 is TGTGCCTGGAGTACCCCCTTGGGGGTGGGGGCTGTCCAAGAGACCCAGTACTTC. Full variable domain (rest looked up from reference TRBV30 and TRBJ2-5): SQTIHQWPATLVQPVGSPLSLECTVEGTSNPNLYWYRQAAGRGLQLLFYSVGIGQISSEVPQNLSASRPQDRQFILSSKKLLLSDSGFYLCAWSTPLGVGAVQETQYFGPGTRLLVL.

CDR3 nucleotide sequence: TGTGCCAGCAGCGTAGGGGGGGGCTACAGCGATGAGCAGTTCTTC. Encoded protein: CASSVGGGYSDEQFF. The chain couples TRBV9 to TRBJ2-1; perhaps TRBD2 as D (7 bases). Germline-derived CDR1 and CDR2 are SGDLS and YYNGEE. The V end was cut by 0 bases, the J end by 8 bases, with 15 bases between. This CDR3 has 15 amino acids.

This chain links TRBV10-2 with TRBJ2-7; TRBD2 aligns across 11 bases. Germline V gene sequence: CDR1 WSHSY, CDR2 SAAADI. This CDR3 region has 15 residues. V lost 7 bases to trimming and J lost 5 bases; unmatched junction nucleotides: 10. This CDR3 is CASTFLAGGPHEQYF. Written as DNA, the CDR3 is TGCGCCAGCACCTTTTTAGCGGGAGGGCCTCACGAGCAGTACTTC.

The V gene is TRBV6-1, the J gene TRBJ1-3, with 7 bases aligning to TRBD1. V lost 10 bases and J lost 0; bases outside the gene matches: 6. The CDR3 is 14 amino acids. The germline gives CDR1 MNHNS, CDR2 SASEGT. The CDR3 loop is CAISQGYSGNTIYF. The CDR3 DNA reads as TGTGCCATATCACAGGGGTACTCTGGAAACACCATATATTTT.

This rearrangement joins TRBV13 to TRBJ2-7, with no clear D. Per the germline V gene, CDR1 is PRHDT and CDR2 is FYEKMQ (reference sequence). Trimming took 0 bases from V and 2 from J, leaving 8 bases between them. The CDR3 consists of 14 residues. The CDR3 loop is CASSLGSVTYEQYF. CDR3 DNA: TGTGCCAGCAGCTTAGGGAGCGTTACCTACGAGCAGTACTTC.

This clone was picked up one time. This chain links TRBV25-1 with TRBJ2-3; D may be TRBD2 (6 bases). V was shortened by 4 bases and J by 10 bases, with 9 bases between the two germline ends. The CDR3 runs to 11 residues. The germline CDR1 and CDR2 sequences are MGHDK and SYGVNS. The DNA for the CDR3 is TGTGCCAGCAGTGGGGGGGAGGCGCAGTATTTT. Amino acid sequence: CASSGGEAQYF. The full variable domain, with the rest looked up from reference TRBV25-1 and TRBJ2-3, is EADIYQTPRYLVIGTGKKITLECSQTMGHDKMYWYQQDPGMELHLIHYSYGVNSTEKGDLSSESTVSRIRTEHFPLTLESARPSHTSQYLCASSGGEAQYFGPGTRLTVL.

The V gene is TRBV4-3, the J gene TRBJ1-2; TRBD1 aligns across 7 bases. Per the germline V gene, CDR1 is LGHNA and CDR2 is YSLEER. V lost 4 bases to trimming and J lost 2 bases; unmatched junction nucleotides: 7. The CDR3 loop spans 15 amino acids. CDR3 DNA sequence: TGCGCCAGCAGCCCGGAGAGGGGACAGAACTATGGCTACACCTTC. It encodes CASSPERGQNYGYTF.

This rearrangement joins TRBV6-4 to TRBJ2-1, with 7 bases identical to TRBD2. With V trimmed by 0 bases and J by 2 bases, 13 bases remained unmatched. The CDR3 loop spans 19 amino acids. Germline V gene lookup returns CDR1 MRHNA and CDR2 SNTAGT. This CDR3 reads CASSDSMGPSGLPYNEQFF. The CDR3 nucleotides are TGTGCCAGCAGTGACTCGATGGGCCCTAGCGGCCTTCCCTACAATGAGCAGTTCTTC.